This TCR gamma chain was obtained from a study of gamma-delta T cells after stem cell transplantation. This clone was counted between two and nine times. TCRdb re-called clones from the RT-PCR reads via CATT. The data hold 1,500 to 2,000 gamma-chain clones, with approximately 18% observed a single time. This CDR3 contains 19 residues. Germline loops: CDR1 VTNTFY, CDR2 YDVSTARD (reference sequence). The trim removed 1 base at V and 1 base at J, leaving 19 bases unmatched. The TCR was taken from a human donor. It is not recorded whose cells these are; they may come from a transplant donor. The chain uses TRGV3 and TRGJ1 or TRGJ2. Specimen: gamma-delta T cells. CDR3 sequence reads: CATWDRSESKPSNYYKKLF. In nucleotides, the CDR3 is TGTGCCACCTGGGACAGATCAGAATCCAAACCGTCAAATTATTATAAGAAACTCTTT.